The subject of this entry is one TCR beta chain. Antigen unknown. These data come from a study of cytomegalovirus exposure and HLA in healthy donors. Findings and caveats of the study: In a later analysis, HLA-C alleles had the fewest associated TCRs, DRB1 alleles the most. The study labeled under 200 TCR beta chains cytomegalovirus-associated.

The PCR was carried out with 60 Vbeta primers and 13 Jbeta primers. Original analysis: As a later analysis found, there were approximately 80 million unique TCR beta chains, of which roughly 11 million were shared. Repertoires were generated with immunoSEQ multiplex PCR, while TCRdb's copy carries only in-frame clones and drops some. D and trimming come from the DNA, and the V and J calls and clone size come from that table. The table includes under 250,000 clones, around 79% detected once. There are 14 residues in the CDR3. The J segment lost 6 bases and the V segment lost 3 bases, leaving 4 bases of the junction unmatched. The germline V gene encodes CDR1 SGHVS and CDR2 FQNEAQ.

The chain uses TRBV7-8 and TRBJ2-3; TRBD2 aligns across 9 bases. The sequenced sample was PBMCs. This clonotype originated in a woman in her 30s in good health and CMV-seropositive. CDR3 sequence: CASSFRTSVDTQYF. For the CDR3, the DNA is TGTGCCAGCAGCTTCCGGACTAGCGTGGATACGCAGTATTTT.